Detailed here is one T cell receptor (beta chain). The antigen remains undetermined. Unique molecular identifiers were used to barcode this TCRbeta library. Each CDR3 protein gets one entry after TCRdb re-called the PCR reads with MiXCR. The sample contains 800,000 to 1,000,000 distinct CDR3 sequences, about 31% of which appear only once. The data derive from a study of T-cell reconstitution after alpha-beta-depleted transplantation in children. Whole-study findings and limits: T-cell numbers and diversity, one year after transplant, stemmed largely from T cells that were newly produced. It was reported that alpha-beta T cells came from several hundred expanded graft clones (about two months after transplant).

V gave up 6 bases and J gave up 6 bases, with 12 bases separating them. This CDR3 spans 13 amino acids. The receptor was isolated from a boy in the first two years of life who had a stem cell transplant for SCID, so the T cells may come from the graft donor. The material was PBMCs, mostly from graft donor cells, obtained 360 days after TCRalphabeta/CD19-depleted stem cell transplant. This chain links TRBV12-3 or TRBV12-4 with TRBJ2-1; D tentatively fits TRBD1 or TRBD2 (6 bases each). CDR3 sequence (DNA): TGTGCCAGCAGCGGGGGCAACCCCAATGAGCAGTTCTTC. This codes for CASSGGNPNEQFF.